What follows are 27 T cell receptor beta chains derived from one specimen sequenced in a study of radiotherapy plus CTLA-4 blockade in lung cancer. The method was immunoSEQ multiplex PCR; TCRdb's version includes in-frame clones alone and lacks a portion of them. In the table there are approximately 33,000 clones, around 73% of which are singletons. The source was peripheral blood, collected from a patient treated with radiotherapy plus ipilimumab. The receptors originated from a human donor with non-small cell lung cancer who had stable disease on radiotherapy plus ipilimumab.

The V and J genes are TRBV30 and TRBJ1-5; no clear D. V was cut by 1 base and J by 7 bases, with 14 bases left in between. The CDR3 is made up of 14 amino acids. In germline, CDR1 is GTSNPN, CDR2 SVGIG (reference sequence). The CDR3 nucleotides are TGTGCCTGGAGTGCCGGAGACTCAATACAGCCCCAGCATTTT. This sequence encodes CAWSAGDSIQPQHF.

CDR3 sequence: CASSRAALGGETQYF. CDR3 bases: TGTGCCAGCAGTCGGGCGGCCTTGGGGGGAGAGACCCAGTACTTC. V and J are TRBV6-5 and TRBJ2-5; the D gene is possibly TRBD2 (6 bases). The length of the CDR3 is 15 residues. V was shortened by 5 bases and J by 4 bases, with 17 bases between the two germline ends. CDR1 is MNHEY, CDR2 SVGAGI, per germline.

This chain uses TRBV6-5 with TRBJ1-4; TRBD1 matches at 8 bases. From germline, CDR1 is MNHEY and CDR2 SVGAGI. With V trimmed by 5 bases and J by 5 bases, 4 bases remained unmatched. The CDR3 totals 14 residues. Here the CDR3 DNA reads TGTGCCAGCAGTCTGGACAGGGTAAATGAAAAACTGTTTTTT. Its protein product is CASSLDRVNEKLFF.

This rearrangement joins TRBV2 to TRBJ2-5; either TRBD1 or TRBD2 may supply D (6 bases each). CDR1 and CDR2 (germline): SNHLY, FYNNEI. V gave up 7 bases and J gave up 5 bases, with 14 bases separating them. This CDR3 is 13 amino acids long. The CDR3 region is CASIGGGWETQYF. The CDR3 DNA follows: TGTGCCAGCATAGGAGGGGGTTGGGAGACCCAGTACTTC. Combining the CDR3 with reference TRBV2 and TRBJ2-5 gives the whole variable domain EPEVTQTPSHQVTQMGQEVILRCVPISNHLYFYWYRQILGQKVEFLVSFYNNEISEKSEIFDDQFSVERPDGSNFTLKIRSTKLEDSAMYFCASIGGGWETQYFGPGTRLLVL.

The chain combines TRBV7-2 with TRBJ2-7; TRBD1 agrees at 12 bases. CDR1 and CDR2 (germline): SGHTA, FQGNSA. V was clipped by 5 bases and J by 5 bases; unmatched bases: 7. This CDR3 is built from 15 residues. The CDR3 here is CASSLRRDRGHEQYF. The CDR3 DNA follows: TGTGCCAGCAGCCTTCGCCGGGACAGGGGGCACGAGCAGTACTTC. Drawing the rest from reference TRBV7-2 and TRBJ2-7, the complete variable domain is GAGVSQSPSNKVTEKGKDVELRCDPISGHTALYWYRQSLGQGLEFLIYFQGNSAPDKSGLPSDRFSAERTGGSVSTLTIQRTQQEDSAVYLCASSLRRDRGHEQYFGPGTRLTVT.

This chain uses TRBV7-8 with TRBJ1-4; the D is unclear. Trimming shortened V by 0 bases and J by 3 bases, and 8 bases separated the two germline ends. The CDR3 has 15 residues. The V gene's germline CDR1 is SGHVS and CDR2 FQNEAQ. As DNA, the CDR3 is TGTGCCAGCAGCTTAGCGTCGGGCTCTAATGAAAAACTGTTTTTT. It yields the protein CASSLASGSNEKLFF. The complete variable domain, with remaining parts taken from reference TRBV7-8 and TRBJ1-4, reads GAGVSQSPRYKVAKRGQDVALRCDPISGHVSLFWYQQALGQGPEFLTYFQNEAQLDKSGLPSDRFFAERPEGSVSTLKIQRTQQEDSAVYLCASSLASGSNEKLFFGSGTQLSVL.

This sequence joins TRBV4-3 and TRBJ1-1, with D possibly matching TRBD1 (5 bases). The germline V gene has CDR1 LGHNA and CDR2 YSLEER. This CDR3 comprises 13 residues. The V and J ends lost 0 bases and 6 bases respectively, with 8 bases between them. The chain's CDR3 is CASSQEGPAEAFF. The CDR3 DNA sequence: TGCGCCAGCAGCCAAGAGGGGCCCGCTGAAGCTTTCTTT.

This sequence joins TRBV10-1 and TRBJ1-2; D unresolved. Germline CDR1 reads WNHNN; CDR2 reads SYGVQD (reference sequence). V shed 4 bases and J shed 8 bases, with 14 bases lying between them. This CDR3 is 13 amino acids long. CDR3 amino acids: CASSAGLESGYTF. In DNA form, the CDR3 reads TGCGCCAGCAGTGCGGGGTTAGAAAGCGGCTACACCTTC.

Notes on this clone: The same CDR3 also results from other DNA sequences found in this sample. The rearrangement uses TRBV28 and TRBJ1-1; a possible D gene is TRBD1 (6 bases). The CDR3 consists of 14 residues. Per germline, CDR1 MDHEN and CDR2 SYDVKM. V was cut by 4 bases and J by 3 bases, with 12 bases left in between. This CDR3 reads CASSSQGGYTEAFF. In DNA form, the CDR3 reads TGTGCCAGCAGTTCTCAAGGGGGGTACACTGAAGCTTTCTTT.

J is TRBJ2-7 and V is TRBV5-3, with D tentatively TRBD1 (5 bases). TRBV5-3 is annotated as an ORF whose role is uncertain. The V gene lost 1 base and the J gene lost 0 bases, with 20 bases spanning the gap. The CDR3 covers 18 residues. CDR3 in DNA: TGTGCCAGAAGCTTGAAGCCAGGGCCCGGCCCTGGCTCCTACGAGCAGTACGTC. The encoded protein is CARSLKPGPGPGSYEQYV.

The chain has TRBV7-9 and TRBJ1-4; D perhaps matches TRBD1 (6 bases). Trimming stripped 5 bases from V and 8 bases from J, with 12 bases between. CDR1 is SEHNR and CDR2 is FQNEAQ in the germline V gene (reference sequence). The CDR3 totals 13 residues. For the CDR3, the DNA is TGTGCCAGCAGCAGTTACAGGGACGAAAAACTGTTTTTT. Translation gives CASSSYRDEKLFF. The entire variable domain, with the rest obtained from reference TRBV7-9 and TRBJ1-4, is as follows: DTGVSQNPRHKITKRGQNVTFRCDPISEHNRLYWYRQTLGQGPEFLTYFQNEAQLEKSRLLSDRFSAERPKGSFSTLEIQRTEQGDSAMYLCASSSYRDEKLFFGSGTQLSVL.

In this sample, this clone turned up a few times. This chain joins TRBV29-1 and TRBJ2-1; tentatively, D is TRBD1 (6 bases). The CDR3 runs 14 residues. Germline V CDR1 and CDR2: SQVTM, ANQGSEA. The V end lost 4 bases, the J end lost 1 base, and 11 bases lay between the germline ends. The CDR3 DNA follows: TGCAGCGTTGGGGGGCAGGGTTCCTACAATGAGCAGTTCTTC. Translated, it gives CSVGGQGSYNEQFF.

This clone was seen just once. The gene calls are TRBV19 and TRBJ1-3; D gene ambiguous. Trimming stripped 5 bases from V and 0 bases from J, with 8 bases between. This CDR3 contains 14 residues. Germline V lookup: CDR1 LNHDA, CDR2 SQIVND (reference sequence). CDR3 sequence: CASSLENSGNTIYF. The CDR3 region has the DNA TGTGCCAGTAGTCTGGAGAACTCTGGAAACACCATATATTTT.

The chain couples TRBV6-5 to TRBJ1-5; 7 bases line up with TRBD1. V lost 5 bases and J lost 5; bases outside the gene matches: 6. The CDR3 contains 14 residues. From germline, CDR1 is MNHEY and CDR2 SVGAGI. The CDR3 DNA reads as TGTGCCAGCAGTCCGACAGGGTCCCATCAGCCCCAGCATTTT. It is translated as CASSPTGSHQPQHF.

The chain joins TRBV5-1 to TRBJ2-7, with 7 nucleotides matching TRBD1. In germline, CDR1 is SGHRS, CDR2 YFSETQ. V trimming: 2 bases; J trimming: 5 bases; junction bases outside the gene matches: 4. The CDR3 spans 13 residues. DNA for the CDR3: TGCGCCAGCAGCTTAGGGACAGTCAACGAGCAGTACTTC. As protein: CASSLGTVNEQYF.

The rearrangement joins TRBV6-5 to TRBJ2-1; 14 nucleotides agree with TRBD2. CDR3 size: 15 residues. From germline, CDR1 is MNHEY and CDR2 SVGAGI. Trimming at V came to 6 bases and at J to 4 bases, leaving 2 bases not matched to a gene. The DNA for the CDR3 is TGTGCCAGCAGAGGGACTAGCGGGGGATACAATGAGCAGTTCTTC. Translated: CASRGTSGGYNEQFF.

This chain links TRBV7-2 with TRBJ1-5; D gene unclear. Germline V gene data show CDR1 as SGHTA and CDR2 as FQGNSA. The CDR3 runs to 13 residues. V lost 2 bases to trimming and J lost 3 bases, with 5 bases between them. The CDR3 coding sequence is TGTGCCAGCAGCTTATCGGACAATCAGCCCCAGCATTTT. It translates to CASSLSDNQPQHF. Full variable domain (outside the CDR3, taken from reference TRBV7-2 and TRBJ1-5): GAGVSQSPSNKVTEKGKDVELRCDPISGHTALYWYRQSLGQGLEFLIYFQGNSAPDKSGLPSDRFSAERTGGSVSTLTIQRTQQEDSAVYLCASSLSDNQPQHFGDGTRLSIL.

Only a few counts were recorded for this clone. This chain connects TRBV25-1 to TRBJ2-5; TRBD1 might be the D (5 bases). This CDR3 has 15 residues. Trimming took 1 base from V and 0 from J, leaving 9 bases between them. CDR1 MGHDK and CDR2 SYGVNS come from the germline V gene. DNA of the CDR3: TGTGCCAGCAGTGAATCACAGGAAAACCAAGAGACCCAGTACTTC. It translates to CASSESQENQETQYF. The whole variable domain, remainder taken from reference TRBV25-1 and TRBJ2-5, is EADIYQTPRYLVIGTGKKITLECSQTMGHDKMYWYQQDPGMELHLIHYSYGVNSTEKGDLSSESTVSRIRTEHFPLTLESARPSHTSQYLCASSESQENQETQYFGPGTRLLVL.

This chain links TRBV19 with TRBJ2-1; 11 positions agree with TRBD1. This CDR3 is built from 15 residues. Germline V gene data show CDR1 as LNHDA and CDR2 as SQIVND (reference sequence). Trimming at V came to 7 bases and at J to 4 bases, leaving 6 bases not matched to a gene. The DNA for the CDR3 is TGTGCCAGTACCCAGGACAGGGGGCTATACAATGAGCAGTTCTTC. Protein: CASTQDRGLYNEQFF.

The V gene is TRBV7-2, the J gene TRBJ2-7; TRBD1 or TRBD2 may be the D gene (5 bases each). In germline, CDR1 is SGHTA, CDR2 FQGNSA. The CDR3 is made up of 15 amino acids. V shed 4 bases and J shed 7 bases, with 20 bases lying between them. The CDR3 DNA is TGTGCCAGCAGCTCCCCGCCCGGACGGGACGTAGAGCAGTACTTC. Protein product: CASSSPPGRDVEQYF.

The chain couples TRBV2 to TRBJ1-2, with D possibly TRBD1 on 5 matching bases. Germline V gene sequence: CDR1 SNHLY, CDR2 FYNNEI. The CDR3 runs to 15 residues. Trimming pared 7 bases from V and 4 bases from J, leaving 19 bases between. CDR3 region: CASKEGPGMIYGYTF. CDR3 coding DNA: TGTGCCAGCAAGGAGGGACCGGGGATGATCTATGGCTACACCTTC.

Of note for this clone: Other DNA sequences in this sample translate to the same CDR3. The V and J genes are TRBV6-1 and TRBJ1-1; D is possibly TRBD1 (5 bases). Per the germline V gene, CDR1 is MNHNS and CDR2 is SASEGT. The CDR3 contains 14 residues. Trimming stripped 1 base from V and 11 bases from J, with 17 bases between. The DNA for the CDR3 is TGTGCCAGCAGTGAAGTAAGGTTGGGGGTGGAGGCTTTCTTT. Amino acid sequence: CASSEVRLGVEAFF.

The chain couples TRBV6-5 to TRBJ1-2; possibly TRBD1 for D (6 bases). Looked up from germline, CDR1 is MNHEY and CDR2 is SVGAGI. V was shortened by 4 bases and J by 8 bases, with 17 bases between the two germline ends. The CDR3 totals 14 residues. The CDR3 nucleotides are TGTGCCAGCAGTTCCGGGGGCTTCACAGGGGGCTACACCTTC. As protein: CASSSGGFTGGYTF.

V and J are TRBV14 and TRBJ1-1, with TRBD1 matching 7 bases. Germline CDR1 SGHDN, CDR2 FVKESK. Trimming cost V 7 bases and J 2 bases; bases outside gene matches: 4. The CDR3 runs to 13 residues. This chain's CDR3 is CASKTGTNTEAFF. The CDR3 DNA sequence: TGTGCCAGCAAGACAGGGACTAACACTGAAGCTTTCTTT.

The V call is TRBV29-1, the J call TRBJ2-7; TRBD1 might be the D (8 bases). Germline V gene lookup returns CDR1 SQVTM and CDR2 ANQGSEA. The V and J ends lost 7 bases and 0 bases respectively, with 16 bases between them. The CDR3 contains 14 residues. CDR3 bases: TGCAGCGCGGGGGGCGGACAGGGCTCCTACGAGCAGTACTTC. Its translation is CSAGGGQGSYEQYF.

This clone has a handful of counts. The chain is built from TRBV6-5 and TRBJ2-1, with D possibly being TRBD2 (6 bases). Germline CDR1 is MNHEY and CDR2 is SVGAGI. The CDR3 runs 14 residues. The germline V and J ends were trimmed by 6 bases and 6 bases, with 15 bases remaining between them. CDR3 residues: CASRGGGSLNEQFF. The CDR3 DNA sequence: TGTGCCAGCAGAGGTGGGGGGTCCCTCAATGAGCAGTTCTTC.

In this sample, this clone turned up once. The chain carries TRBV7-2 and TRBJ2-3; 12 bases align to TRBD2. The germline V gene encodes CDR1 SGHTA and CDR2 FQGNSA. The V gene end was trimmed by 0 bases and the J gene end by 5 bases; junction bases not matched to a gene: 3. This CDR3 is built from 16 residues. The DNA for the CDR3 is TGTGCCAGCAGCTTAGCTACTAGCGGGGGGCAAGATACGCAGTATTTT. Translated, it gives CASSLATSGGQDTQYF.